Given below is one T cell receptor beta chain in context. The sample originates from a study of blood T cell repertoires in COVID-19. Study background: T cells, B-cell-depleted T cells, or PBMCs provided the cDNA or gDNA that served as material.

Trimming pared 5 bases from V and 2 bases from J, leaving 7 bases between. CDR3 size: 12 residues. Per germline, CDR1 SGHTA and CDR2 FQGNSA. Sequenced by immunoSEQ multiplex PCR; TCRdb stores in-frame clones only, minus some. The table shows around 260,000 clones, with around 86% occurring only once. The clonotype was recovered from a woman between 25 and 40 years old with active or convalescent COVID-19. The chain recombines TRBV7-2 with TRBJ2-7; D unresolved. The specimen sequenced was peripheral blood. This CDR3 is CASSPSAYEQYF. The CDR3 coding sequence is TGTGCCAGCAGCCCGTCAGCCTACGAGCAGTACTTC.